Listed below are T cell receptor beta chains from one sample, sequenced in a study of T cells in Graves' hyperthyroidism and ophthalmopathy. TCRdb redid the calling of the multiplex PCR reads with MiXCR, one entry per CDR3 protein. The sample yields about 200,000 distinct CDR3 sequences, about 16% seen once. Sequencing was carried out using blood. The receptors stem from a middle-aged man with Graves' hyperthyroidism. Each CDR3 is given with its conserved first and last residue. The D gene is left open where the match is weak. Clone sizes are given selectively: once, few, many, or a class where the clone is expanded.

J gene | V gene | D gene | clone size | CDR3 DNA | CDR3 protein
TRBJ2-7 | TRBV30 | - | many | TGTGCCTGGAGTTCCGACAGGCCCCACGAGCAGTACTTC | CAWSSDRPHEQYF
TRBJ1-2 | TRBV7-8 | - | many | TGTGCCAGCAGCTTAGGTCAGGGTCTGAATTATGGCTACACCTTC | CASSLGQGLNYGYTF
TRBJ1-6 | TRBV12-3/TRBV12-4 | - | - | TGTGCCAGCAGTTTCCAGAATTCACCCCTCCACTTT | CASSFQNSPLHF
TRBJ1-1 | TRBV19 | - | many | TGTGCCAGTAGCATCCCGGGACACGGCACTGAAGCTTTCTTT | CASSIPGHGTEAFF
TRBJ2-3 | TRBV20-1 | - | many | TGCAGTGCTAGGACCTCATACACAGATACGCAGTATTTT | CSARTSYTDTQYF
TRBJ2-5 | TRBV3-1 | - | - | TGTGCCAGCCAATTGGTGACCCAGTACTTC | CASQLVTQYF
TRBJ2-1 | TRBV10-3 | TRBD1 | few | TGTGCCATCAGTGAGTCGACAGGGGGTTCCTACAATGAGCAGTTCTTC | CAISESTGGSYNEQFF
TRBJ2-7 | TRBV7-2 | - | many | TGTGCCAGCAGCTTATTCGGGCCCTACGAGCAGTACTTC | CASSLFGPYEQYF
TRBJ2-5 | TRBV28 | - | - | TGTGCCAGCAGTTTCGGCAGTTTCAGAGAGACCCAGTACTTC | CASSFGSFRETQYF
TRBJ2-3 | TRBV9 | TRBD1 | few | TGTGCCAGCAGCGTATTATCCCGGGGACAGGGGGAAGATACGCAGTATTTT | CASSVLSRGQGEDTQYF
TRBJ1-1 | TRBV12-3/TRBV12-4 | - | many | TGTGCCAGCAAGACAGCTAACACTGAAGCTTTCTTT | CASKTANTEAFF
TRBJ1-1 | TRBV7-2 | TRBD1 | - | TGTGCCAGCAGCTACACAGGGGACGTGAACACTGAAGCTTTCTTT | CASSYTGDVNTEAFF
TRBJ2-3 | TRBV11-3 | TRBD2 | - | TGTGCCAGCAGCTTAGAGGGGCTAGCGGGTTACGAAACAGATACGCAGTATTTT | CASSLEGLAGYETDTQYF
TRBJ1-2 | TRBV28 | TRBD1 | many | TGTGCCAGCAGTTTCCGGACAGGGACGATCTATGGCTACACCTTC | CASSFRTGTIYGYTF
TRBJ2-6 | TRBV5-6 | - | once | TGTGCCAGCGGCTTGGGGACTGGGGCCAACGTCCTGACTTTC | CASGLGTGANVLTF